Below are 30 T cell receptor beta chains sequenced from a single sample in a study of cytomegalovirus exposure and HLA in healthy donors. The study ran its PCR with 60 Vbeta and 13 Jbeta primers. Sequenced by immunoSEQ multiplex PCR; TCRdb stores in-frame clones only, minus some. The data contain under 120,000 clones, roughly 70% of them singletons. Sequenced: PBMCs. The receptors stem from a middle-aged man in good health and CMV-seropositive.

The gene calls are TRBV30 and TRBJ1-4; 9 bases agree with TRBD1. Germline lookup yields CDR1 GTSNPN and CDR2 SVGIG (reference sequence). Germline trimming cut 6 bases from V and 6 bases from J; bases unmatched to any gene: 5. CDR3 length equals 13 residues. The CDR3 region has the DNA TGTGCCTGTTCCGGGACAGGGTATGAAAAACTGTTTTTT. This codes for CACSGTGYEKLFF.

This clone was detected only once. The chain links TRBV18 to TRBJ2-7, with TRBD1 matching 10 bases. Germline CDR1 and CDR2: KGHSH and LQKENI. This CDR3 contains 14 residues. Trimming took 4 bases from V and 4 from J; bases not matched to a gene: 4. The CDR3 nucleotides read TGTGCCAGCTCACTCCGGGGACAGGGGTACGAGCAGTACGTC. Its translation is CASSLRGQGYEQYV.

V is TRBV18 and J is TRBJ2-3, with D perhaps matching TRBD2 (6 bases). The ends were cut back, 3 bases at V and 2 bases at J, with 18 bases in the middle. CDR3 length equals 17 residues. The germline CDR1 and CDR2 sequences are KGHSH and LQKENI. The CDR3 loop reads CASSPVGHRRDTDTQYF. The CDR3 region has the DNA TGTGCCAGCTCACCTGTGGGGCATCGGCGGGACACAGATACGCAGTATTTT.

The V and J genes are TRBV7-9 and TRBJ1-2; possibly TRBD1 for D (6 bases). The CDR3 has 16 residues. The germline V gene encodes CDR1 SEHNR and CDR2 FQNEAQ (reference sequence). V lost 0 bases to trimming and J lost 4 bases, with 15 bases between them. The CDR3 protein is CASSLAGGGVGYGYTF. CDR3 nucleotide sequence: TGTGCCAGCAGCTTAGCTGGGGGGGGCGTTGGCTATGGCTACACCTTC.

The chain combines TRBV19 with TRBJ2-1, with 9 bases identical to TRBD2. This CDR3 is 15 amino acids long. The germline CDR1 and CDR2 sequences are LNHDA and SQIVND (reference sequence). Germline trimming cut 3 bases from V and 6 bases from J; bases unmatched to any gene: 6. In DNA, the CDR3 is TGTGCCAGTAGTATCCTAGCGGGATCTCGCAATGAGCAGTTCTTC. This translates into CASSILAGSRNEQFF.

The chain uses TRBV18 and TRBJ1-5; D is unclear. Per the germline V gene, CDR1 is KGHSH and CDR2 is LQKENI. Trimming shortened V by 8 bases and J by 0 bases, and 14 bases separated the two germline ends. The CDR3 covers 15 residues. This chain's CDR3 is CASAIPGHSNQPQHF. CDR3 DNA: TGTGCCAGCGCTATCCCAGGTCATAGCAATCAGCCCCAGCATTTT.

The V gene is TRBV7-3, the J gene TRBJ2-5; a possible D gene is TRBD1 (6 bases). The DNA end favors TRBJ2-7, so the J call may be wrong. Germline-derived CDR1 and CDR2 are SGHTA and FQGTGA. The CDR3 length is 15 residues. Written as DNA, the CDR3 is TGTGCCAGCAGCTTAGGGACACCCAGCTCCTACGAGCAGTACTTC. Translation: CASSLGTPSSYEQYF.

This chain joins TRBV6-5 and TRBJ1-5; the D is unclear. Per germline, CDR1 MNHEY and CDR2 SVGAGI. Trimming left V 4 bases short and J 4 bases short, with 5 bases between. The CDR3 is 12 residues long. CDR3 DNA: TGTGCCAGCAGTTCGGGGAATCAGCCCCAGCATTTT. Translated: CASSSGNQPQHF.

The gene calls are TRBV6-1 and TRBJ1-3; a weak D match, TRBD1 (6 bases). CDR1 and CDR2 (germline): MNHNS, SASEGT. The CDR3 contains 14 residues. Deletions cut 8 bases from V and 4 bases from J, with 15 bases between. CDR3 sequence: CASAGGAEGNTIYF. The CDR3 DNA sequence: TGTGCCAGCGCGGGGGGCGCGGAGGGAAACACCATATATTTT.

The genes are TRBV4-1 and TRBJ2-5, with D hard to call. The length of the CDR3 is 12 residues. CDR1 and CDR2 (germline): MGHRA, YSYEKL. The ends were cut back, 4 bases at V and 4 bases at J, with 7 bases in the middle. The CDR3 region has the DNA TGCGCCAGCAGCCCCTCAGGAGAGACCCAGTACTTC. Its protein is CASSPSGETQYF.

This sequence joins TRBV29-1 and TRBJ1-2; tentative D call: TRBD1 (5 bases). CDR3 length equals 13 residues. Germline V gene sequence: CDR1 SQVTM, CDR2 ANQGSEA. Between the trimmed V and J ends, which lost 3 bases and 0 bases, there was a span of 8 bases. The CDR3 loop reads CSVETATNYGYTF. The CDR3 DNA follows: TGCAGCGTTGAGACAGCTACTAACTATGGCTACACCTTC.

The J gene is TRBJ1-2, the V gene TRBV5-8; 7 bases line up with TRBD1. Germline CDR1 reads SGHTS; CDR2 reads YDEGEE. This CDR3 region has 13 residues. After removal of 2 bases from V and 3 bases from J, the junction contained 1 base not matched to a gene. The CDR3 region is CASSFGTDYGYTF. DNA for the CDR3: TGTGCCAGCAGCTTCGGGACAGACTATGGCTACACCTTC.

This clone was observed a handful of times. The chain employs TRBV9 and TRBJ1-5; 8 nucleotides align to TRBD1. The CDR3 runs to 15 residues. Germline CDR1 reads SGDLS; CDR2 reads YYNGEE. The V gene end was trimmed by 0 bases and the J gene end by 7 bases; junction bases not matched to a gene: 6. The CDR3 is CASSVGGQARQPQHF. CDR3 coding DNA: TGTGCCAGCAGCGTAGGGGGACAGGCCAGGCAGCCCCAGCATTTT. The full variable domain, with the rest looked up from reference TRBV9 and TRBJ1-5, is DSGVTQTPKHLITATGQRVTLRCSPRSGDLSVYWYQQSLDQGLQFLIQYYNGEERAKGNILERFSAQQFPDLHSELNLSSLELGDSALYFCASSVGGQARQPQHFGDGTRLSIL.

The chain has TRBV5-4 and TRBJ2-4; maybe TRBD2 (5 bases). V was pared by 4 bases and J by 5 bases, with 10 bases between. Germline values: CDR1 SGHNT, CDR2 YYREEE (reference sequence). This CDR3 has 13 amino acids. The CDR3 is CASSGSGQNIQYF. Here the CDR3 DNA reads TGTGCCAGCAGCGGGAGCGGCCAAAACATTCAGTACTTC.

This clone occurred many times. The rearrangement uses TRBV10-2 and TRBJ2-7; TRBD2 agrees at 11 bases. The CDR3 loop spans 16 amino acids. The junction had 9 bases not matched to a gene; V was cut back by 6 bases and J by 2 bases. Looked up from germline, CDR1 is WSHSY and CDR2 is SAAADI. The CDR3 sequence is CASSLGGTSGTYEQYF. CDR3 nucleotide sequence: TGCGCCAGCAGCCTCGGGGGGACTAGCGGAACCTACGAGCAGTACTTC.

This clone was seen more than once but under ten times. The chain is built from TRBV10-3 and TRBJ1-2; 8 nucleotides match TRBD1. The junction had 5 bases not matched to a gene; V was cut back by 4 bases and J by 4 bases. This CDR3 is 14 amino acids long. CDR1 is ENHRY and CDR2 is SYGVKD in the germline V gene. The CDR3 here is CAISGGQGPYGYTF. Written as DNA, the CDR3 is TGTGCCATCAGTGGTGGACAGGGTCCCTATGGCTACACCTTC.

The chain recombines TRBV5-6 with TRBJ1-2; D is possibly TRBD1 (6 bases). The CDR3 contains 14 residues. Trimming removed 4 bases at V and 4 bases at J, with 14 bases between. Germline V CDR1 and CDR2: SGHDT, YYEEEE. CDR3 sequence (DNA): TGTGCCAGCAGCCCGACAGGAGTACTCTATGGCTACACCTTC. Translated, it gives CASSPTGVLYGYTF.

CDR3 coding DNA: TGTGCCAGCAGCTTATACCCGGGACTAGCGGGACGCAATGAGCAGTTCTTC. Its translation is CASSLYPGLAGRNEQFF. The V call is TRBV7-9, the J call TRBJ2-1; 13 bases fit TRBD2. The CDR3 loop spans 17 amino acids. The V gene's germline CDR1 is SEHNR and CDR2 FQNEAQ (reference sequence). V dropped 2 bases and J dropped 6; count of bases not matched to a gene: 7.

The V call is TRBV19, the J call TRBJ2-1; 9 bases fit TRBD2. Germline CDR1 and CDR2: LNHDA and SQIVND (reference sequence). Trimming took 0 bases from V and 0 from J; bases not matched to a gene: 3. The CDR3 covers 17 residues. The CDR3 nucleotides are TGTGCCAGTAGTATAGACCTAGCGGGACTCTCCTACAATGAGCAGTTCTTC. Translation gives CASSIDLAGLSYNEQFF.

CDR3 sequence (DNA): TGTGCCACCCGCCCCCAGCGGGAGAACACAGATACGCAGTATTTT. Its translation is CATRPQRENTDTQYF. This chain joins TRBV6-5 and TRBJ2-3; TRBD2 agrees at 8 bases. Germline CDR1 is MNHEY and CDR2 is SVGAGI. With 10 bases clipped from V and 2 bases from J, the junction kept 11 bases outside the gene matches. The CDR3 is 15 residues long.

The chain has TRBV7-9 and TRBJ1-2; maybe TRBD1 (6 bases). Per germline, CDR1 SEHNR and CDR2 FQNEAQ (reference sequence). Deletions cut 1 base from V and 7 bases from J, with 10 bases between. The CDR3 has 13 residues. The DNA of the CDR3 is TGTGCCAGCAGCTTAGGGGGGCTTGGTGGCTACACCTTC. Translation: CASSLGGLGGYTF.

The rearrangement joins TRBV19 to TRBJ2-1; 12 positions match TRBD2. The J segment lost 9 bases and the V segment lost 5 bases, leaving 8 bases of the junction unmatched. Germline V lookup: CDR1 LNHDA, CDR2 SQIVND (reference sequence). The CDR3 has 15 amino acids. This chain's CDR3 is CASSGWTSGTTEQFF. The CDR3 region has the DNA TGTGCCAGTAGTGGGTGGACTAGCGGGACCACTGAGCAGTTCTTC.

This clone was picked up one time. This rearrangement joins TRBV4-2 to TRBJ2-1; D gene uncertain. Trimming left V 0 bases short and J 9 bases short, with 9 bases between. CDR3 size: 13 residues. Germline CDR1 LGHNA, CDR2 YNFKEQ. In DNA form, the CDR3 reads TGTGCCAGCAGCCAAGAAACTAAAGGTGAGCAGTTCTTC. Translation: CASSQETKGEQFF.

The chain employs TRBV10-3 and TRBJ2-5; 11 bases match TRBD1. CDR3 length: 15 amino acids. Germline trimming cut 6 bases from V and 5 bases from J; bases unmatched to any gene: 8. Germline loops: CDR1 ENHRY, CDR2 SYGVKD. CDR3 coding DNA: TGTGCCATCAGCCAGGACAGGGGGCGCCAGGAGACCCAGTACTTC. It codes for CAISQDRGRQETQYF.

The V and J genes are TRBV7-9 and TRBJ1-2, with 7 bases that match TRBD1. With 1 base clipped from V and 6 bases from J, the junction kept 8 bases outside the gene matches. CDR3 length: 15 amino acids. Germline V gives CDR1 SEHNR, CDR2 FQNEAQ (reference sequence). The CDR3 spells CASSLVGQEGNGYTF. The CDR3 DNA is TGTGCCAGCAGCTTAGTAGGACAGGAAGGTAATGGCTACACCTTC. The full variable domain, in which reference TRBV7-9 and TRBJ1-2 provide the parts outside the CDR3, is DTGVSQNPRHKITKRGQNVTFRCDPISEHNRLYWYRQTLGQGPEFLTYFQNEAQLEKSRLLSDRFSAERPKGSFSTLEIQRTEQGDSAMYLCASSLVGQEGNGYTFGSGTRLTVV.

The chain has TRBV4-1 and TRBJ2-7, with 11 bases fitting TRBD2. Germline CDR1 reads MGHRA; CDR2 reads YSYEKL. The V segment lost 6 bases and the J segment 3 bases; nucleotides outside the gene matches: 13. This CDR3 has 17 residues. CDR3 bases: TGCGCCAGCAGACAAAAACCGGGACTAGCGGCAAACTACGAGCAGTACGTC. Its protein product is CASRQKPGLAANYEQYV.

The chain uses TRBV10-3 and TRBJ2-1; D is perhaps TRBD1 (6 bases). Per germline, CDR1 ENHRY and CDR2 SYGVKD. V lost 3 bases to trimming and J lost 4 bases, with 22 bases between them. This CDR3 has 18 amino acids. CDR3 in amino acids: CAISDRGKGSMIYNEQFF. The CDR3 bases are TGTGCCATCAGTGATAGGGGGAAGGGGTCGATGATATACAATGAGCAGTTCTTC.

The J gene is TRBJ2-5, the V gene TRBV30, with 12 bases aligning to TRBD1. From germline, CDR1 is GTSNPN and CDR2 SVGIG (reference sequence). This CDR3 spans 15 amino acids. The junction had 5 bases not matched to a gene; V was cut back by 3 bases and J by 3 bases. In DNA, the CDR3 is TGTGCCTGGAGAAAGGGACAGGGGGCAAAAGAGACCCAGTACTTC. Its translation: CAWRKGQGAKETQYF.

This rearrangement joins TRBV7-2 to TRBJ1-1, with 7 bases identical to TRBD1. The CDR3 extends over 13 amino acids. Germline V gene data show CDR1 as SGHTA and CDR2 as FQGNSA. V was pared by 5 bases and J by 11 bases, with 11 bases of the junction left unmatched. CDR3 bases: TGTGCCAGCAGCCTCGGACAGGAGGGCATCGCTTTCTTT. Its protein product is CASSLGQEGIAFF.

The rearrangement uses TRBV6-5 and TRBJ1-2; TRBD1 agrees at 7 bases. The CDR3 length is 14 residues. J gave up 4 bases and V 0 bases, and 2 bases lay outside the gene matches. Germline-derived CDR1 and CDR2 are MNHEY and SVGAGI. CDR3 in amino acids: CASSYSGQFYGYTF. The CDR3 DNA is TGTGCCAGCAGTTACTCGGGACAGTTCTATGGCTACACCTTC.